The 26 T cell receptor beta chains below come from one sample, sequenced in a study of blood T cells in healthy people across ages. Through a sample-barcoded 5' primer and a J-beta primer mix, a second PCR was run for 7 to 11 cycles. TCRdb itself ran the 5' RACE reads through MiXCR, one entry per CDR3 protein. Of over a million distinct CDR3 sequences listed, around 59% are singletons. The material sequenced was blood. The receptors come from a man aged 18 to 29 in good health.

The CDR3 bases are TGCGCCAGCAGCAAAAGATACGCGGGGGAGTACCAAGAGACCCAGTACTTC. It is translated as CASSKRYAGEYQETQYF. This rearrangement joins TRBV4-1 to TRBJ2-5, with 7 bases identical to TRBD2. V lost 5 bases and J lost 0; bases outside the gene matches: 12. Germline assignment: CDR1 MGHRA and CDR2 YSYEKL. There are 17 residues in the CDR3.

This clonotype has a count of ten or more. The chain carries TRBV29-1 and TRBJ2-3, with 9 bases that match TRBD1. J gave up 9 bases and V 6 bases, and 16 bases lay outside the gene matches. The V gene's germline CDR1 is SQVTM and CDR2 ANQGSEA. The CDR3 totals 15 residues. The DNA of the CDR3 is TGCAGCGTAGCCCCCCGGGACAGGGTAAAGGAGACGCAGTATTTT. This translates into CSVAPRDRVKETQYF.

This clonotype has a count of ten or more. This chain uses TRBV27 with TRBJ2-1, with 7 bases matching TRBD2. Germline CDR1 is MNHEY and CDR2 is SMNVEV (reference sequence). V lost 3 bases to trimming and J lost 6 bases; unmatched junction nucleotides: 8. CDR3 length equals 15 residues. The CDR3 protein is CASSFNGGSANEQFF. CDR3 sequence (DNA): TGTGCCAGCAGTTTCAACGGGGGGTCGGCCAATGAGCAGTTCTTC.

This clonotype came up a few times. The chain is built from TRBV4-1 and TRBJ1-1; no clear D. The CDR3 has 17 residues. CDR1 MGHRA and CDR2 YSYEKL come from the germline V gene. The V and J ends lost 1 base and 3 bases respectively, with 18 bases between them. This chain's CDR3 is CASSQVSVGSWDTEAFF. Here the CDR3 DNA reads TGCGCCAGCAGCCAAGTGTCCGTCGGATCATGGGACACTGAAGCTTTCTTT.

The V and J genes are TRBV27 and TRBJ1-1, with 7 positions matching TRBD1. With V trimmed by 5 bases and J by 5 bases, 5 bases remained unmatched. The CDR3 runs 13 residues. Germline V CDR1 and CDR2: MNHEY, SMNVEV (reference sequence). The CDR3 sequence: CASSETTGTEAFF. CDR3 nucleotides: TGTGCCAGCAGTGAGACGACAGGGACTGAAGCTTTCTTT.

The chain couples TRBV6-2 or TRBV6-3 to TRBJ2-1; 7 positions match TRBD2. The CDR3 totals 16 residues. V lost 0 bases, J lost 4 bases, and 6 bases stayed unmatched. Germline assignment: CDR1 MNHEY and CDR2 SVGEGT. CDR3: CASSYSSSSGYNEQFF. CDR3 DNA: TGTGCCAGCAGTTACTCGTCGTCTAGCGGATACAATGAGCAGTTCTTC.

This sequence joins TRBV29-1 and TRBJ2-7, with D perhaps assigned TRBD1 or TRBD2 (5 bases each). Germline V gives CDR1 SQVTM, CDR2 ANQGSEA. Trimming cost V 7 bases and J 7 bases, with 20 bases left between them. This CDR3 is 13 amino acids long. CDR3 in amino acids: CSARDLVYNEQYF. DNA of the CDR3: TGCAGCGCACGGGACCTGGTCTACAATGAGCAGTACTTC.

The chain is built from TRBV12-3 or TRBV12-4 and TRBJ2-1; a weak D match, TRBD2 (5 bases). V gave up 4 bases and J gave up 12 bases, with 19 bases separating them. CDR3 size: 14 residues. CDR3 residues: CASSSPEVRAVQFF. The CDR3 nucleotides are TGTGCCAGCAGTTCCCCCGAAGTGAGGGCTGTGCAGTTCTTC.

The chain carries TRBV29-1 and TRBJ1-2, with D hard to call. The germline V gene encodes CDR1 SQVTM and CDR2 ANQGSEA. V was shortened by 4 bases and J by 4 bases, with 10 bases between the two germline ends. CDR3 size: 12 residues. The CDR3 DNA is TGCAGCGTTGGGTCCGGGATCTATGGCTACACCTTC. This translates into CSVGSGIYGYTF.

The chain has TRBV20-1 and TRBJ1-2, with 8 bases fitting TRBD1. The J segment lost 8 bases and the V segment lost 2 bases, leaving 7 bases of the junction unmatched. Germline values: CDR1 DFQATT, CDR2 SNEGSKA (reference sequence). There are 13 residues in the CDR3. CDR3 nucleotides: TGCAGTGCTAGATCTGGACAGGGTAGCGGCTACACCTTC. Residues: CSARSGQGSGYTF.

The V gene is TRBV6-2 or TRBV6-3, the J gene TRBJ2-4, with TRBD2 matching over 13 bases. The DNA matches TRBJ2-7 better at its end, which makes the J call doubtful. The germline CDR1 and CDR2 sequences are MNHEY and SVGEGT. The CDR3 runs 14 residues. The CDR3 sequence: CASSRTSGGHEQYF. In DNA form, the CDR3 reads TGTGCCAGCAGCAGGACTAGCGGGGGCCACGAGCAGTACTTC.

The chain carries TRBV7-8 and TRBJ2-7; D is unresolved. CDR1 SGHVS and CDR2 FQNEAQ come from the germline V gene. The CDR3 has 13 residues. V shed 6 bases and J shed 0 bases, with 9 bases lying between them. CDR3 in amino acids: CASRDGNSYEQYF. CDR3 in DNA: TGTGCCAGCAGGGACGGCAACTCCTACGAGCAGTACTTC. Full variable domain (rest looked up from reference TRBV7-8 and TRBJ2-7): GAGVSQSPRYKVAKRGQDVALRCDPISGHVSLFWYQQALGQGPEFLTYFQNEAQLDKSGLPSDRFFAERPEGSVSTLKIQRTQQEDSAVYLCASRDGNSYEQYFGPGTRLTVT.

In this sample, this clonotype turned up once. This chain uses TRBV12-3 or TRBV12-4 with TRBJ2-7; D unclear. V dropped 1 base and J dropped 5 bases, with 9 bases sitting between them. This CDR3 is 13 amino acids long. CDR3 residues: CASSLGHLDEQYF. The CDR3 DNA reads as TGTGCCAGCAGTTTAGGGCACCTGGACGAGCAGTACTTC.

The chain has TRBV6-5 and TRBJ2-7; TRBD1 matches 12 bases. The CDR3 loop spans 14 amino acids. Trimming removed 10 bases from V and 4 bases from J; junction bases left unmatched: 8. The germline CDR1 and CDR2 sequences are MNHEY and SVGAGI. CDR3 DNA: TGTGCCACCCGGGGGACAGGGGGCTTTTACGAGCAGTACTTC. Amino acid sequence: CATRGTGGFYEQYF.

The chain links TRBV20-1 to TRBJ2-3; TRBD2 aligns across 8 bases. Germline V lookup: CDR1 DFQATT, CDR2 SNEGSKA (reference sequence). The CDR3 covers 14 residues. The ends lost 6 bases at V and 2 bases at J; junction bases unmatched: 7. The CDR3 nucleotides are TGCAGTGCGGGAGCGGGGGCCAACACAGATACGCAGTATTTT. Its protein product is CSAGAGANTDTQYF.

V and J are TRBV29-1 and TRBJ1-4; a possible D gene is TRBD1 (5 bases). There are 13 residues in the CDR3. CDR1 is SQVTM and CDR2 is ANQGSEA in the germline V gene. V lost 5 bases and J 6 bases, leaving 13 bases between the germline ends. CDR3 bases: TGCAGCGTTCCCGGGACCGGGTATGAAAAACTGTTTTTT. Its protein is CSVPGTGYEKLFF.

About this clonotype itself: An end of the junction does not agree with germline; a read error may underlie this. The chain recombines TRBV7-2 with TRBJ2-1; D not resolved. Germline CDR1 and CDR2: SGHTA and FQGNSA. The CDR3 loop spans 15 amino acids. The CDR3 here is CASSLDGKSYNEQFF. The DNA of the CDR3 is TGTGCCAGCAGTTTAGACGGAAAATCCTACAATGAGCAGTTCTTC.

V gene TRBV5-1 combines with J gene TRBJ2-6, with D tentatively TRBD2 (5 bases). Looked up from germline, CDR1 is SGHRS and CDR2 is YFSETQ. The CDR3 has 17 amino acids. The V and J ends lost 0 bases and 2 bases respectively, with 12 bases between them. The CDR3 loop is CASSLAGNLAGANVLTF. CDR3 DNA: TGCGCCAGCAGCTTGGCCGGGAACCTGGCTGGGGCCAACGTCCTGACTTTC. Combining the CDR3 with reference TRBV5-1 and TRBJ2-6 gives the whole variable domain KAGVTQTPRYLIKTRGQQVTLSCSPISGHRSVSWYQQTPGQGLQFLFEYFSETQRNKGNFPGRFSGRQFSNSRSEMNVSTLELGDSALYLCASSLAGNLAGANVLTFGAGSRLTVL.

This clonotype occurred once. The chain couples TRBV5-1 to TRBJ2-1; D is uncertain. Trimming left V 0 bases short and J 6 bases short, with 7 bases between. The CDR3 loop spans 13 amino acids. Germline V gene sequence: CDR1 SGHRS, CDR2 YFSETQ. CDR3 sequence (DNA): TGCGCCAGCAGCTTGGAGGCAGTCAATGAGCAGTTCTTC. Translating it yields CASSLEAVNEQFF.

The chain carries TRBV11-2 and TRBJ1-1; no definite D call. The CDR3 is 15 residues long. Germline V gene lookup returns CDR1 SGHAT and CDR2 FQNNGV. Trimming cost V 5 bases and J 5 bases, with 18 bases left between them. The CDR3 loop reads CASSLPRSLKTEAFF. DNA for the CDR3: TGTGCCAGCAGCCTACCACGCAGCCTCAAGACTGAAGCTTTCTTT. Full variable domain (outside the CDR3, taken from reference TRBV11-2 and TRBJ1-1): EAGVAQSPRYKIIEKRQSVAFWCNPISGHATLYWYQQILGQGPKLLIQFQNNGVVDDSQLPKDRFSAERLKGVDSTLKIQPAKLEDSAVYLCASSLPRSLKTEAFFGQGTRLTVV.

This clonotype was recorded a few times. The genes are TRBV10-3 and TRBJ2-3; no definite D call. The V end lost 3 bases, the J end lost 0 bases, and 13 bases lay between the germline ends. Per germline, CDR1 ENHRY and CDR2 SYGVKD. This CDR3 spans 16 amino acids. The CDR3 sequence is CAISDPLRLSTDTQYF. The DNA for the CDR3 is TGTGCCATCAGTGACCCACTCAGGCTTAGCACAGATACGCAGTATTTT.

This clonotype was seen a few times. The chain recombines TRBV7-2 with TRBJ1-6; 7 nucleotides align to TRBD1. With 5 bases clipped from V and 7 bases from J, the junction kept 14 bases outside the gene matches. Germline CDR1 and CDR2: SGHTA and FQGNSA. CDR3 length equals 17 residues. Written as DNA, the CDR3 is TGTGCCAGCAGCAGTATATCCGGGACAGCTAACAATTCACCCCTCCACTTT. Its protein is CASSSISGTANNSPLHF. Combining the CDR3 with reference TRBV7-2 and TRBJ1-6 gives the whole variable domain GAGVSQSPSNKVTEKGKDVELRCDPISGHTALYWYRQSLGQGLEFLIYFQGNSAPDKSGLPSDRFSAERTGGSVSTLTIQRTQQEDSAVYLCASSSISGTANNSPLHFGNGTRLTVT.

The gene calls are TRBV20-1 and TRBJ2-7, with TRBD2 as a possible D gene (5 bases). From germline, CDR1 is DFQATT and CDR2 SNEGSKA (reference sequence). The V and J ends lost 6 bases and 5 bases respectively, with 20 bases between them. This CDR3 contains 14 residues. The CDR3 loop reads CSAQPGINQDEQYF. CDR3 bases: TGCAGTGCCCAACCGGGGATCAATCAGGACGAGCAGTACTTC.

This clonotype was seen just once. This chain uses TRBV20-1 with TRBJ2-7; 10 positions match TRBD1. V shed 2 bases and J 5 bases; nucleotides not matched to a gene: 12. Germline V gene data show CDR1 as DFQATT and CDR2 as SNEGSKA (reference sequence). This CDR3 region has 16 residues. The CDR3: CSARRGDRGKGDEQYF. DNA for the CDR3: TGCAGTGCTAGACGAGGGGACAGGGGAAAAGGCGACGAGCAGTACTTC.

Only a few counts were recorded for this clonotype. The V call is TRBV29-1, the J call TRBJ2-1; a possible D gene is TRBD2 (6 bases). Germline CDR1 is SQVTM and CDR2 is ANQGSEA. The CDR3 runs 16 residues. Deletions cut 6 bases from V and 0 bases from J, with 18 bases between. CDR3 sequence reads: CSVVGGSESSYNEQFF. The CDR3 DNA is TGCAGCGTCGTGGGAGGTAGCGAAAGCTCCTACAATGAGCAGTTCTTC.

The chain carries TRBV20-1 and TRBJ2-5, with TRBD2 matching over 7 bases. J gave up 11 bases and V 3 bases, and 15 bases lay outside the gene matches. CDR3 size: 14 residues. CDR1 and CDR2 from the germline V gene are DFQATT and SNEGSKA (reference sequence). The CDR3 reads CSASAGESYNEQYF. The CDR3 DNA reads TGCAGTGCTAGTGCGGGGGAGTCCTACAATGAGCAGTACTTC.